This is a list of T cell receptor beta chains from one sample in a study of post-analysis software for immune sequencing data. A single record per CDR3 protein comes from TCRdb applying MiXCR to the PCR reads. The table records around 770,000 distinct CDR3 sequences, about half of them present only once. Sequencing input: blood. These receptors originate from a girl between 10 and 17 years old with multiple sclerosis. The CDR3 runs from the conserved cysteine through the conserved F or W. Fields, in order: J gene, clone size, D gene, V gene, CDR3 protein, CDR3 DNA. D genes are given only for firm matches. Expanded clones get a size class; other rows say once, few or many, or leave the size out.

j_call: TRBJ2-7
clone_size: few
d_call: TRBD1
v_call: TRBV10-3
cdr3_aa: CAIKAGTGAYEQYF
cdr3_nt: TGTGCCATCAAAGCCGGGACAGGGGCCTACGAGCAGTACTTC

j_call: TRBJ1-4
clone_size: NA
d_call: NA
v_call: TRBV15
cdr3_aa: CATSRDGRGPATNEKLFF
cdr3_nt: TGTGCCACCAGCAGAGACGGTCGGGGACCCGCAACTAATGAAAAACTGTTTTTT

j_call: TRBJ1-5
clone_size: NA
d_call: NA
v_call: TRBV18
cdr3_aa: CASSRGGSNQPQHF
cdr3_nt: TGTGCCAGCTCGAGGGGGGGGAGCAATCAGCCCCAGCATTTT

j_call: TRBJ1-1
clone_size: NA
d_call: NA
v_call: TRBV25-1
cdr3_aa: CASRSYTEAFF
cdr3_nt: TGTGCCAGCCGAAGTTACACTGAAGCTTTCTTT

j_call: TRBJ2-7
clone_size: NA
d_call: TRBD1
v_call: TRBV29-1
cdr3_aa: CSVGDSSSYEQYF
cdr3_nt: TGCAGCGTTGGGGACAGCAGTTCCTACGAGCAGTACTTC

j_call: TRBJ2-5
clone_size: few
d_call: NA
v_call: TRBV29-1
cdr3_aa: CSVDLGAVAVTQYF
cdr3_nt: TGCAGCGTTGACCTGGGGGCGGTAGCGGTGACCCAGTACTTC

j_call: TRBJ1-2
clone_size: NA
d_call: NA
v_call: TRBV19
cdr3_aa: CASSPEGRNYGYTF
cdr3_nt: TGTGCCAGTAGTCCAGAGGGGCGAAACTATGGCTACACCTTC

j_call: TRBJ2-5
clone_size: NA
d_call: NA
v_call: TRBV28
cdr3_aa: CASSFWGSHQETQYF
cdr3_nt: TGTGCCAGCAGTTTTTGGGGCTCCCACCAAGAGACCCAGTACTTC

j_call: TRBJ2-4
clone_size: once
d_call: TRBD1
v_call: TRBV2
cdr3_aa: CASSVDRVGQEYF
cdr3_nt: TGTGCCAGCAGTGTCGACAGGGTCGGACAGGAGTACTTC

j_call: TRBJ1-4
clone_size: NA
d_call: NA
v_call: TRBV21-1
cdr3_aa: CASSKGGGYGATNEKLFF
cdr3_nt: TGTGCCAGCAGCAAAGGAGGAGGGTATGGGGCAACTAATGAAAAACTGTTTTTT

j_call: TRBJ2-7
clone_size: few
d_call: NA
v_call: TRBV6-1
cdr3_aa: CASRLLGEQYF
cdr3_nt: TGTGCCAGCAGGCTACTCGGCGAGCAGTACTTC

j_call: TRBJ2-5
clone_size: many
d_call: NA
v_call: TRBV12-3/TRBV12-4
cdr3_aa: CASSFSLTQETQYF
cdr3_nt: TGTGCCAGCAGTTTCTCTTTGACCCAAGAGACCCAGTACTTC

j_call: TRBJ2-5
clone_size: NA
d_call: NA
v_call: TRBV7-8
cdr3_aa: CASSGSRGQETQYF
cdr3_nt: TGTGCCAGCAGCGGCAGTAGAGGGCAAGAGACCCAGTACTTC

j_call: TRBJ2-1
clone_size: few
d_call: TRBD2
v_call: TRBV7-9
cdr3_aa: CASSIPDSGSVGEQFF
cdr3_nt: TGTGCCAGCAGCATTCCTGATAGCGGGAGTGTGGGTGAGCAGTTCTTC

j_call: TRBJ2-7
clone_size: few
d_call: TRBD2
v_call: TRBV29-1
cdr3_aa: CSLKKGRENVRSYEQYF
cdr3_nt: TGCAGCCTCAAAAAGGGGAGGGAGAATGTGCGGTCCTACGAGCAGTACTTC

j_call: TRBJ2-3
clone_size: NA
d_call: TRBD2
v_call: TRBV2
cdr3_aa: CASIKSLAGGVSTDTQYF
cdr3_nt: TGTGCCAGCATTAAGTCTCTAGCGGGAGGGGTTAGCACAGATACGCAGTATTTT

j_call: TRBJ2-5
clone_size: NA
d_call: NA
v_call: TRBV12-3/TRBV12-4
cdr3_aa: CASSFVEGGNEQYF
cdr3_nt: TGTGCCAGCAGTTTTGTGGAGGGCGGGAATGAGCAGTACTTC

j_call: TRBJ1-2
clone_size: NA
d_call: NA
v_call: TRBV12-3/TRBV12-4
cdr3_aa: CASSLYLEALKGYTF
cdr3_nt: TGTGCCAGCAGTTTATATCTGGAAGCCCTGAAAGGCTACACCTTC

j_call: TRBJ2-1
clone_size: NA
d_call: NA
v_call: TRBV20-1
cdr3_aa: CSAQGLAPREQFF
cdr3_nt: TGCAGTGCCCAGGGTCTAGCCCCTCGCGAGCAGTTCTTC

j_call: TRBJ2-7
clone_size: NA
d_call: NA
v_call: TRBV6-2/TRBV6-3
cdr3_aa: CASSYDGGEQYF
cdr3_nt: TGTGCCAGCAGTTACGATGGGGGTGAGCAGTACTTC

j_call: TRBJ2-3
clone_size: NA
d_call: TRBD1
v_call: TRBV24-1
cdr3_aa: CATGRGQGGADTQYF
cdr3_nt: TGTGCCACCGGTAGGGGACAGGGGGGCGCAGATACGCAGTATTTT

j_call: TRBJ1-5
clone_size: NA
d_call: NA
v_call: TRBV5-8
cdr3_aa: CASSLLLGAALPIGPQHF
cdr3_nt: TGTGCCAGCAGCTTGTTATTGGGTGCAGCCCTCCCAATAGGGCCCCAGCATTTT

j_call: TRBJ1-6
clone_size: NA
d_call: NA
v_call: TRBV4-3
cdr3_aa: CASSQGTARGNSPLHF
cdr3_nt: TGCGCCAGCAGCCAAGGGACAGCACGGGGGAATTCACCCCTCCACTTT

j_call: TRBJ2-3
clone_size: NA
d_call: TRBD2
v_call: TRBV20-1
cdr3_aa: CSAPGGSGRAGVVTDTQYF
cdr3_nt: TGCAGTGCCCCTGGAGGAAGCGGGAGGGCCGGGGTCGTCACAGATACGCAGTATTTT

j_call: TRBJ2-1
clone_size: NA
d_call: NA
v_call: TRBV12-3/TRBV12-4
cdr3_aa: CASIDDGSSYNEQFF
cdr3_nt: TGTGCCAGCATCGACGACGGGAGCTCCTACAATGAGCAGTTCTTC

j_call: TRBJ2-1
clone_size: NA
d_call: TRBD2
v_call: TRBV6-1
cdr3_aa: CASFGGLAGGLNERFF
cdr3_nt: TGTGCCAGCTTCGGAGGACTAGCGGGAGGGCTGAATGAGCGGTTCTTC

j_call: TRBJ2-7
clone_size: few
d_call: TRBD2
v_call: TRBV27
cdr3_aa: CASSLSGTSVGEQYF
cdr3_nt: TGTGCCAGCAGTCTCTCCGGGACTAGCGTCGGCGAGCAGTACTTC

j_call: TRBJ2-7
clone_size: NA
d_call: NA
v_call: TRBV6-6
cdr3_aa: CASSYYRTPRDYEQYF
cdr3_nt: TGTGCCAGCAGTTACTATAGGACTCCGCGGGACTACGAGCAGTACTTC

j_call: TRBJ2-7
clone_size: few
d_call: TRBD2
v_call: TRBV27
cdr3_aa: CASSLTGTSAVRAF
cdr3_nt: TGTGCCAGCAGTTTAACCGGGACTAGTGCGGTAAGGGCCTTC

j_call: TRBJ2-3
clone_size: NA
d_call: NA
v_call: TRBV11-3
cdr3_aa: CASSLDGVSTDTQYF
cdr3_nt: TGTGCCAGCAGCTTAGATGGTGTTAGCACAGATACGCAGTATTTT

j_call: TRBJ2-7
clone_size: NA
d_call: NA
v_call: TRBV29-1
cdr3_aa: CSVEEIGKGEQYF
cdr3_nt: TGCAGCGTTGAAGAGATAGGGAAAGGCGAGCAGTACTTC

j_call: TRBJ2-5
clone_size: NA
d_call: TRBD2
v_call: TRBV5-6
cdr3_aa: CASIPGTSGKETQYF
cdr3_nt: TGTGCCAGCATCCCTGGGACTAGCGGGAAAGAGACCCAGTACTTC

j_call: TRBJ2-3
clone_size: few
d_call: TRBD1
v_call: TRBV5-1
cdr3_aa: CASSTGQHTDTQYF
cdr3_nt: TGCGCCAGCAGCACGGGACAGCACACAGATACGCAGTATTTT

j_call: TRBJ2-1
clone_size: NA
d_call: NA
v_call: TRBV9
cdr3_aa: CASSTQAQGTYNEQFF
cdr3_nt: TGTGCCAGCAGCACCCAGGCGCAAGGCACCTACAATGAGCAGTTCTTC

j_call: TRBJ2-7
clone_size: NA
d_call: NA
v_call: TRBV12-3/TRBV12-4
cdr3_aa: CASSFERYEQYF
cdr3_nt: TGTGCCAGCAGTTTTGAAAGGTACGAGCAGTACTTC

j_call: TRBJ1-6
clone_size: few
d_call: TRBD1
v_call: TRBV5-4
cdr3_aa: CASSLGTGDSPLHF
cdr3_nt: TGTGCCAGCAGCCTCGGGACAGGGGATTCACCCCTCCACTTT

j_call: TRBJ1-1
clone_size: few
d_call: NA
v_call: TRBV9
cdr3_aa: CASSVGSNTEAFF
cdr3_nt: TGTGCCAGCAGCGTCGGATCGAACACTGAAGCTTTCTTT

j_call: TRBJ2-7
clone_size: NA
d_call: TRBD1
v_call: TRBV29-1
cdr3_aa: CSVEGVIGTGGRYEQYF
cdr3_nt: TGCAGCGTTGAAGGCGTGATCGGGACAGGGGGCCGGTACGAGCAGTACTTC

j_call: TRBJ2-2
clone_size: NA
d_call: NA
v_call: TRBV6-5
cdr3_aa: CASRTEGGTGELFF
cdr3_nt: TGTGCCAGCAGGACGGAGGGCGGCACCGGGGAGCTGTTTTTT

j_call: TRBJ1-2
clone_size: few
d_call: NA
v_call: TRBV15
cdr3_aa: CATSPSTGGYTF
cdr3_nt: TGTGCCACCAGCCCCTCGACAGGTGGCTACACCTTC

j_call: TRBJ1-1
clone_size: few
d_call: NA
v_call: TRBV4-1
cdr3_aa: CASSPLEGVTEAFF
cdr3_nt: TGCGCCAGCAGCCCCCTGGAGGGAGTGACTGAAGCTTTCTTT

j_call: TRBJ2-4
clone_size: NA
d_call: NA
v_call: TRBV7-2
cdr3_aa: CASSLRGQGIQYF
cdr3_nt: TGTGCCAGCAGCCTTCGGGGCCAGGGGATTCAGTACTTC

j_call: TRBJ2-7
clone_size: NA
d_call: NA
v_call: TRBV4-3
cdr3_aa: CASSQDAGAGEYF
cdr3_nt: TGCGCCAGCAGCCAAGACGCTGGGGCTGGGGAGTACTTC

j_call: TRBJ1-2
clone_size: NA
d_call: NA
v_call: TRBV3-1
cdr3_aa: CASSPSGLYGYTF
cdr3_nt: TGTGCCAGCAGCCCAAGTGGACTCTATGGCTACACCTTC

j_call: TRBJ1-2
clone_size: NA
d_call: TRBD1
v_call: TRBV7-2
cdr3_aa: CASSLAGTGGSGYTF
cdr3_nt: TGTGCCAGCAGCTTAGCCGGGACAGGGGGCTCTGGCTACACCTTC

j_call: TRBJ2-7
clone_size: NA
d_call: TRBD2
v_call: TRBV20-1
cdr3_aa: CSARDQRPGLAGLYEQYF
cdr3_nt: TGCAGTGCTAGAGATCAAAGACCGGGACTAGCGGGACTCTACGAGCAGTACTTC

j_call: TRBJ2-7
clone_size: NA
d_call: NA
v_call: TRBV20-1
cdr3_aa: CSARGGSSEQYF
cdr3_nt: TGCAGTGCTAGAGGGGGATCCAGCGAGCAGTACTTC

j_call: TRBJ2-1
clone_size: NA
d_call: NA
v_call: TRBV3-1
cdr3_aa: CASSQGTWGANEQFF
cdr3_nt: TGTGCCAGCAGCCAAGGGACTTGGGGGGCGAATGAGCAGTTCTTC

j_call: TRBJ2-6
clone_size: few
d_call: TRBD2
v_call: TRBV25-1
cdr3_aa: CASSVGLAGDSGANVLTF
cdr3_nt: TGTGCCAGCAGTGTCGGACTAGCGGGAGACTCTGGGGCCAACGTCCTGACTTTC

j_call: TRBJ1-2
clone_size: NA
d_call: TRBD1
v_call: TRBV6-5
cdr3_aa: CTSSYGTGGAGGYTF
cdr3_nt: TGTACCAGCAGCTACGGGACAGGGGGCGCCGGTGGCTACACCTTC